This T cell receptor (beta chain) originates from a study of long-term antiretroviral therapy in people with HIV (dated by TCRdb to the early 2020s). In terms of the full investigation: The earliest samples were collected approximately a decade before the 2015 WHO recommendation for immediate ART, a period when ART was typically delayed until CD4 counts fell. A retrospective serial study tested whether changes in peripheral blood TRB repertoire composition and diversity were associated with ART initiation and durable HIV suppression. From some 28 adults with confirmed HIV infection, the cohort provided 150 to 200 cryopreserved PBMC samples, gathered serially across a mean of around six years (range 1-12). Among the 25 to 35 participants with HIV, ten to twelve were female. No cross-contamination during QIAcube processing was shown when test extractions of a monoclonal T-cell line were performed alongside fewer than 40 polyclonal samples.

The immunoSEQ hsTCRB v3.0 assay was used at survey level resolution for TRB variable region sequencing. A depth of roughly 35,000-55,000 T-cell genomes per sample was targeted for TRB sequencing. Pooled TRB libraries were sequenced on an Illumina MiSeq with a v3 150-cycle kit. As for the original processing: Repertoire analysis was performed in R inside a reproducible Nextflow workflow that covered QC, data transformation and analysis. LymphoSeq2, an R package for AIRR-Seq data exploration, was used to implement custom analyses. A handful of samples yielding fewer than 5000 total TRB sequences were excluded, leaving over 150 analyzed HIV repertoires. Among the approximately 180 retained HIV repertoires, some 59 were collected before ART initiation and approximately 130 after ART initiation. Repertoires were downsampled to 5000 TRB nucleotide sequences, and summary statistics were averaged over 100 downsampling iterations. Only TRB sequences with CDR3 regions of at least seven amino acids were retained for analysis. Two measures captured diversity: a Shannon entropy-derived clonality score and the Gini coefficient. In the repertoire networks, any two of the top 5000 CDR3 amino acid sequences were linked whenever the two sequences differed by an edit distance of one. For TRB CDR3 amino acid sequences, GLIPH2 was used to predict antigen specificity groups and MHC restriction. CDR3 amino acid sequences were matched against VDJdb and McPAS-TCR to flag known CMV, EBV, HIV or tissue antigen associations. Pre-ART, post-ART and control groups were compared with Wilcoxon signed-rank tests and Holm-Bonferroni correction. TCRdb obtained this table from immuneACCESS and retained in-frame rearrangements with V and J assigned. These tables miss some clones; where compared with another copy, unresolved V genes account for less than half of the shortfall, and the remainder is unexplained. The V and J calls and clone size are taken from that table; D and trimming were inferred from the DNA. The sample table records about 33,000 clones; approximately 96% of these occur just once. The ten most abundant clones make up roughly 2.3% of the sample.

To be included, a participant needed at least one PBMC sample from before ART initiation plus at least two post-ART samples. All participants with HIV were treated in the United States of America. Before DNA extraction, cryopreserved samples of about 1-11 million PBMC were thawed and then washed. At the time of the earliest PBMC sample, participants with HIV were aged between roughly 20 and 54 years. PBMC samples from each participant spanned 1-4 timepoints before ART initiation and 2-8 timepoints after ART initiation, with a median of 7 samples. For every participant, serial HIV viral load, CD4+ T-cell count, ART history and demographic data were obtained. A Qiagen kit on a QIAcube was used to extract genomic DNA from unsorted PBMC, with samples processed in batches of 12. General study outcomes and caveats: Samples dated from the mid-2000s to the late 2010s, and the ART regimens used may be less effective than current ones. Because cell numbers in pre-ART samples were limited, unsorted PBMC were profiled instead of sorted CD4+ and CD8+ T cells. Starting ART was linked to a significant rise in TRB diversity, yet even after long-term ART the diversity remained significantly lower than in transplant donor controls. Because PBMC availability was limited, only the TCR beta chain was sequenced, with no alpha chain pairing. HIV repertoires had narrower CDR3 length ranges than controls, and the network structure suggested an antigen-experienced repertoire that shifted only slightly toward naive after ART. Inferences about post-ART repertoire changes are limited because no data were available on ART adherence, viral resistance or therapy changes. Expanded TRB clones identified before ART initiation dominated the repertoire across all time points, though the dominance fluctuated and decreased in many PLHIV after ART.

The count of this clone is one. There is no known antigen for this receptor. It has no much larger one-base neighbor in the sample; base qualities were not kept. Including cysteine and phenylalanine, the CDR3 has 14 amino acids. The kept DNA is CDR3 alone, 42 bases in frame from the first base. In the germline V gene (reference sequence), CDR1 corresponds to GTSNPN and CDR2 to SVGIG. V is shortened by 0 bases, J by 1 base, and the region joining them spans 7 bases. The clonotype comes from a man younger than 45 with HIV. The chain is made from TRBV30 and TRBJ2-1; no D gene is confidently identified. This sample comprised unsorted PBMCs, obtained approximately 6.8 years after starting antiretroviral therapy. The CDR3 region: CAWSVHNSYNEQFF. The nucleotide sequence reads TGTGCCTGGAGTGTACACAATTCCTACAATGAGCAGTTCTTC.